The clone carrying this TCR beta chain was seen just once. What it recognizes is unknown. The junction does not match germline at one end; this may be a read error. The germline CDR1 and CDR2 sequences are MNHEY and SVGAGI. The CDR3 is 16 residues long. This sample was included in a study of breast tumors, draining lymph nodes, adjacent tissues. Overall study results and limits: Compared with basal-like, luminal-like tumors shared significantly more repertoire with nontumor tissue. That most tumor T cells come from lymph nodes remained unproven.

One entry per CDR3 protein results from TCRdb running MiXCR on the multiplex PCR reads. The repertoire holds 160,000 or so distinct CDR3 sequences, with 30% to 40% as singletons. Breast cancer patients provided tissue from their axillary draining lymph nodes. Input material: axillary lymph node tissue. This receptor was identified in a female donor with breast cancer. Some clones in this sample may be carry-over from other donors' samples. The V call is TRBV6-5, the J call TRBJ2-5; a possible D gene is TRBD2 (6 bases). CDR3 loop: CASSHSLTGVDGTQYF. In DNA, the CDR3 is TGTGCCAGCAGTCACTCGTTAACGGGGGTCGATGGGACCCAGTACTTC.